This note documents a single T cell receptor (beta chain) sequence. What it recognizes is unknown. This entry comes from a study of siplizumab effects on memory and regulatory T cells. Study results and limitations: In unstimulated cells, naive T cells appeared more diverse than memory T cells and seemed major alloresponse contributors. Suppressive activity of Tregs proliferating in siplizumab cultures remained unconfirmed.

Here immunoSEQ multiplex PCR was the method, and the copy in TCRdb shows in-frame clones only, minus some. This sample yields approximately 94,000 clones, of which roughly 96% are seen a single time; 0.031% belongs to the top ten. This clonotype originated in a human donor in good health. The sequencing sample was made of naive CD4+ T cells sorted from blood.

CDR3 DNA sequence: TGTGCCAGCAGTGATTGGGGGAGTGAAAAACTGTTTTTT. This codes for CASSDWGSEKLFF. The rearrangement joins TRBV2 to TRBJ1-4; TRBD1 might be the D (5 bases). V shed 3 bases and J shed 7 bases, with 9 bases lying between them. The CDR3 contains 13 residues. Germline V gene sequence: CDR1 SNHLY, CDR2 FYNNEI.